The 14 T cell receptor beta chains reported below all come from one sample, sequenced in a study of Tregs in tolerant kidney transplant recipients. Sequencing used immunoSEQ multiplex PCR; TCRdb keeps in-frame clones, though not all of them. Of 200,000 to 300,000 clones listed, 80% to 85% are singletons. The sequenced sample consisted of CD4+ T cells from blood. The receptors derive from a human donor in good health.

For this clone: Other nucleotide sequences from this sample produce the same CDR3. V usage is TRBV18 and J usage is TRBJ1-5, with 10 nucleotides matching TRBD1. This CDR3 comprises 15 residues. Germline trimming cut 3 bases from V and 4 bases from J; bases unmatched to any gene: 3. Germline V gene sequence: CDR1 KGHSH, CDR2 LQKENI. CDR3 region: CASSPDRGRNQPQHF. The CDR3 region has the DNA TGTGCCAGCTCACCCGACAGGGGGCGGAATCAGCCCCAGCATTTT.

The J gene is TRBJ2-5, the V gene TRBV2; a possible D gene is TRBD1 (5 bases). Between the trimmed V and J ends, which lost 6 bases and 0 bases, there was a span of 11 bases. CDR1 is SNHLY and CDR2 is FYNNEI in the germline V gene. The CDR3 sequence is 14 residues long. CDR3 DNA: TGTGCCAGCAGAGCAGGGTCGTACCAAGAGACCCAGTACTTC. Protein product: CASRAGSYQETQYF.

The rearrangement links TRBV5-1 to TRBJ2-5; D possibly corresponds to TRBD1 (5 bases). The J call is in doubt because the DNA end fits TRBJ2-7 better. The CDR3 is 14 amino acids. Germline V gene data show CDR1 as SGHRS and CDR2 as YFSETQ. Here the CDR3 reads CASSFVDTAYEQYF. The CDR3, as DNA: TGCGCCAGCAGCTTTGTGGACACCGCCTACGAGCAGTACTTC.

In this sample, this clone turned up a few times. This sequence joins TRBV6-6 and TRBJ2-2, with D unresolved. The CDR3 is 13 residues long. Germline V gene sequence: CDR1 MNHNY, CDR2 SVGAGI (reference sequence). V gave up 0 bases and J gave up 6 bases, with 5 bases separating them. The CDR3: CASSYSLAGELFF. CDR3 DNA: TGTGCCAGCAGTTACTCCCTGGCCGGGGAGCTGTTTTTT.

This chain uses TRBV25-1 with TRBJ2-6; D gene unclear. Germline V lookup: CDR1 MGHDK, CDR2 SYGVNS. The CDR3 runs to 15 residues. V lost 2 bases to trimming and J lost 1 base, with 6 bases between them. CDR3 bases: TGTGCCAGCAGTGAAGTGGGATCTGGGGCCAACGTCCTGACTTTC. As protein: CASSEVGSGANVLTF. The complete variable domain, with remaining parts taken from reference TRBV25-1 and TRBJ2-6, reads EADIYQTPRYLVIGTGKKITLECSQTMGHDKMYWYQQDPGMELHLIHYSYGVNSTEKGDLSSESTVSRIRTEHFPLTLESARPSHTSQYLCASSEVGSGANVLTFGAGSRLTVL.

The chain employs TRBV6-4 and TRBJ1-1; D unresolved. Between the trimmed V and J ends, which lost 3 bases and 1 base, there was a span of 9 bases. The CDR3 contains 14 residues. Germline-derived CDR1 and CDR2 are MRHNA and SNTAGT. The CDR3 reads CASSEELGNTEAFF. The CDR3 DNA is TGTGCCAGCAGTGAGGAGTTGGGGAACACTGAAGCTTTCTTT.

This clone was counted a single time. The CDR3 here is CASSPDTSYNEQFF. For the CDR3, the DNA is TGTGCCAGCTCACCGGACACCTCCTACAATGAGCAGTTCTTC. V gene TRBV18 combines with J gene TRBJ2-1; TRBD1 is a possible D gene (5 bases). This CDR3 has 14 residues. Between the trimmed V and J ends, which lost 3 bases and 0 bases, there was a span of 6 bases. CDR1 and CDR2 (germline): KGHSH, LQKENI.

The chain couples TRBV27 to TRBJ1-2; tentative D call: TRBD1 (6 bases). Germline-derived CDR1 and CDR2 are MNHEY and SMNVEV (reference sequence). The V end lost 3 bases, the J end lost 8 bases, and 16 bases lay between the germline ends. The CDR3 totals 14 residues. The CDR3 here is CASSLEQGVRGYTF. The CDR3 region has the DNA TGTGCCAGCAGTTTGGAACAGGGAGTCAGAGGCTACACCTTC.

The chain employs TRBV29-1 and TRBJ1-2, with a possible D match to TRBD1 (6 bases). Trimming removed 1 base at V and 0 bases at J, with 6 bases between. The CDR3 consists of 13 residues. Germline loops: CDR1 SQVTM, CDR2 ANQGSEA. The CDR3 spells CSVEGGPNYGYTF. CDR3 in DNA: TGCAGCGTTGAAGGGGGGCCTAACTATGGCTACACCTTC.

As regards this clone: The identical CDR3 is also encoded by other nucleotide sequences in the sample. This chain joins TRBV29-1 and TRBJ1-5; D possibly corresponds to TRBD1 (6 bases). V was pared by 4 bases and J by 7 bases, with 14 bases between. Germline V gene lookup returns CDR1 SQVTM and CDR2 ANQGSEA. The CDR3 is made up of 13 amino acids. CDR3 region: CSVGLGASQPQHF. CDR3 bases: TGCAGCGTTGGTCTGGGGGCTAGCCAGCCCCAGCATTTT.

J is TRBJ1-5 and V is TRBV4-1; D is unclear. The CDR3 totals 15 residues. V lost 1 base, J lost 7 bases, and 14 bases lay in between. The V gene's germline CDR1 is MGHRA and CDR2 YSYEKL. The chain's CDR3 is CASSQGLVAVQPQHF. CDR3 sequence (DNA): TGCGCCAGCAGCCAAGGTCTCGTGGCGGTCCAGCCCCAGCATTTT.

This clone appeared a single time. The chain joins TRBV30 to TRBJ2-7; TRBD1 might be the D (6 bases). Looked up from germline, CDR1 is GTSNPN and CDR2 is SVGIG (reference sequence). The CDR3 has 14 amino acids. V was shortened by 3 bases and J by 0 bases, with 12 bases between the two germline ends. The CDR3 reads CAWRQGQLSYEQYF. The CDR3 coding sequence is TGTGCCTGGAGGCAGGGGCAACTCTCCTACGAGCAGTACTTC.

A single count supports this clone. V is TRBV7-2 and J is TRBJ1-1; D not certain. The germline V gene has CDR1 SGHTA and CDR2 FQGNSA. The CDR3 covers 14 residues. Trimming stripped 3 bases from V and 0 bases from J, with 8 bases between. CDR3 residues: CASSFYLLNTEAFF. CDR3 nucleotides: TGTGCCAGCAGCTTCTACTTGCTGAACACTGAAGCTTTCTTT. The variable domain in full, with the rest retrieved from reference TRBV7-2 and TRBJ1-1, is GAGVSQSPSNKVTEKGKDVELRCDPISGHTALYWYRQSLGQGLEFLIYFQGNSAPDKSGLPSDRFSAERTGGSVSTLTIQRTQQEDSAVYLCASSFYLLNTEAFFGQGTRLTVV.

This sequence joins TRBV2 and TRBJ1-1; the D gene is possibly TRBD1 (5 bases). The germline V gene has CDR1 SNHLY and CDR2 FYNNEI. The CDR3 is 12 amino acids. Trimming pared 7 bases from V and 8 bases from J, leaving 14 bases between. Here the CDR3 DNA reads TGTGCCAGCACCCTGGAAGGGGCCGAAGCTTTCTTT. This gives the protein CASTLEGAEAFF.